This T cell receptor beta chain stems from a study of Ad26.COV2.S vaccination and SARS-CoV-2 variants. To note about this clone: Its cognate antigen is unknown.

Method: immunoSEQ multiplex PCR; TCRdb's copy keeps in-frame clones and lacks some. The sample includes approximately 400,000 clones, about four fifths of them seen just once. The CDR3 loop spans 13 amino acids. V lost 5 bases, J lost 4 bases, and 11 bases lay in between. Germline loops: CDR1 MNHEY, CDR2 SVGAGI. Regarding treatment: around 19 received Ad26.COV2.S at low or high dose, single or two shots; roughly 5 received placebo; per-sample allocation not given. Samples were taken on day 63 after the first vaccine or placebo injection. Study-level findings and limits: Placebo recipients showed lower spike-specific TCR breadth than vaccinees.

This specimen was peripheral blood, taken in a trial of Ad26.COV2.S vaccine versus placebo. The receptor comes from a person aged 18-60 years who received the Ad26.COV2.S COVID-19 vaccine or a placebo. The chain combines TRBV6-5 with TRBJ1-2; D is perhaps TRBD1 (6 bases). CDR3 coding DNA: TGTGCCAGCAGTATAGGGGGGGCCTATGGCTACACCTTC. It specifies CASSIGGAYGYTF.